This passage covers 3 T cell receptor beta chains from one sample sequenced in a study of blood T cells in healthy people across ages. A sample-barcoded 5' primer and a J-beta primer mix were used in a second PCR of roughly 6 to 11 cycles. A single record per CDR3 protein comes from TCRdb applying MiXCR to the 5' RACE reads. The repertoire includes over 450,000 distinct CDR3 sequences, around 24% of them detected once, and around 10% sits in the top ten. A further study also used this sample, focusing on T cells of mothers and their children.

Sequencing was done on a sample of blood. The source is a boy aged 10-17 years in good health.

The chain is built from TRBV5-5 and TRBJ1-5; D perhaps matches TRBD1 (5 bases). Trimming shortened V by 4 bases and J by 1 base, and 12 bases separated the two germline ends. CDR1 is SGHKS and CDR2 is YYEKEE in the germline V gene (reference sequence). The CDR3 contains 15 residues. CDR3 in DNA: TGTGCCAGCAGCCCGACGTGGGGGAGCAATCAGCCCCAGCATTTT. The encoded protein is CASSPTWGSNQPQHF.

This clonotype was picked up a small number of times. This CDR3 is CASGGVRSYNSPLHF. CDR3 coding DNA: TGTGCCAGCGGTGGGGTTCGCTCCTATAATTCACCCCTCCACTTT. J is TRBJ1-6 and V is TRBV7-2; D is unresolved. The germline V gene encodes CDR1 SGHTA and CDR2 FQGNSA. Trimming shortened V by 8 bases and J by 0 bases, and 11 bases separated the two germline ends. CDR3 size: 15 residues.

This clonotype was observed a handful of times. This chain joins TRBV4-3 and TRBJ2-5, with D perhaps matching TRBD2 (5 bases). The J call is doubtful: the DNA matches TRBJ2-7 better. The CDR3 extends over 17 amino acids. Germline V gene data show CDR1 as LGHNA and CDR2 as YSLEER. In DNA, the CDR3 is TGCGCCAGCAGCCAATGGGAGAGTAGTGTGGATCCAAACGAGCAGTACTTC. It is translated as CASSQWESSVDPNEQYF.